One sample yielded the 32 T cell receptor beta chains listed below, sequenced in a study of T cells after yellow fever vaccination (dated by TCRdb to the late 2010s). Library prep was done by 5' RACE. The instrument given in TCRdb is Illumina NovaSeq 6000. TCRdb's own reprocessing of the public reads used fastp at Q25 and MiXCR and kept productive beta chains. Rows are unified per CDR3 protein, each entry keeping the most common DNA and genes. For this sample there are some 350,000 distinct CDR3 sequences; over 3.5% appear just once. Clones ranked in the top ten supply about 22% of the sample. The sample's treatment or condition label, in plain terms: live attenuated yellow fever vaccine strain. The specimen was PBMCs, collected 5 days after the yellow fever booster vaccination. The receptors were gathered from a man in his late teens or twenties who received the YFV17D yellow fever vaccine.

V and J are TRBV7-3 and TRBJ2-6; 7 nucleotides agree with TRBD1. The CDR3 runs 17 residues. V lost 6 bases to trimming and J lost 2 bases; unmatched junction nucleotides: 10. Germline CDR1 is SGHTA and CDR2 is FQGTGA. This CDR3 reads CASRSAGQAPGANVLTF. CDR3 nucleotide sequence: TGTGCCAGCAGGTCTGCCGGACAGGCCCCTGGGGCCAACGTCCTGACTTTC.

This clonotype came up a few times. V usage is TRBV15 and J usage is TRBJ2-3; D not certain. V dropped 0 bases and J dropped 3 bases, with 13 bases sitting between them. Germline lookup yields CDR1 LNHNV and CDR2 YYDKDF (reference sequence). The CDR3 length is 16 residues. The CDR3 DNA follows: TGTGCCACCAGCAGAGATCTGGCCGAGAGGACAGATACGCAGTATTTT. Protein: CATSRDLAERTDTQYF.

Many counts were recorded for this clonotype. The chain uses TRBV29-1 and TRBJ2-3, with 9 positions matching TRBD1. The CDR3 extends over 14 amino acids. With V trimmed by 6 bases and J by 6 bases, 10 bases remained unmatched. Germline-derived CDR1 and CDR2 are SQVTM and ANQGSEA. CDR3 residues: CSVETGTGKDTQYF. CDR3 bases: TGCAGCGTGGAAACCGGGACAGGGAAGGATACGCAGTATTTT.

This clonotype was detected a few times. The chain employs TRBV5-1 and TRBJ2-5, with 7 bases identical to TRBD1. V was clipped by 5 bases and J by 1 base; unmatched bases: 5. CDR1 is SGHRS, CDR2 YFSETQ, per germline. The length of the CDR3 is 14 residues. The CDR3 protein is CASRSQGTQETQYF. CDR3 in DNA: TGCGCCAGCAGATCACAGGGGACCCAAGAGACCCAGTACTTC.

This clonotype was seen repeatedly, ten times or more. The chain joins TRBV7-2 to TRBJ1-5; 7 bases fit TRBD1. Germline V CDR1 and CDR2: SGHTA, FQGNSA. Trimming removed 5 bases from V and 5 bases from J; junction bases left unmatched: 9. This CDR3 has 15 amino acids. CDR3 region: CASSQEGADYQPQHF. As DNA, the CDR3 is TGTGCCAGCAGCCAGGAGGGGGCCGATTATCAGCCCCAGCATTTT.

There are many counts of this clonotype. One end of the junction is discordant with germline, which a read error may explain. V and J are TRBV7-2 and TRBJ2-1; 7 bases match TRBD2. CDR3 length: 14 residues. Germline V gene sequence: CDR1 SGHTA, CDR2 FQGNSA. This CDR3 is CASSSVGGYSEQFF. The CDR3 region has the DNA TGTGCCAGCAGCTCCGTCGGGGGGTACAGTGAGCAGTTCTTC.

This clonotype was seen many times. J is TRBJ2-2 and V is TRBV5-1, with 7 nucleotides matching TRBD2. Per germline, CDR1 SGHRS and CDR2 YFSETQ. V lost 4 bases and J lost 9; bases outside the gene matches: 3. This CDR3 comprises 12 residues. DNA for the CDR3: TGCGCCAGCAGCCCGAGCGGGAGGGAGCTGTTTTTT. It is translated as CASSPSGRELFF.

This chain's CDR3 is CSARSLVENTIYF. The CDR3 coding sequence is TGCAGTGCTAGGTCGCTGGTAGAAAACACCATATATTTT. This sequence joins TRBV20-1 and TRBJ1-3; D ambiguous. The CDR3 is made up of 13 amino acids. Germline V gene sequence: CDR1 DFQATT, CDR2 SNEGSKA (reference sequence). V was pared by 3 bases and J by 6 bases, with 12 bases between.

This clonotype was recorded at least ten times. The chain links TRBV7-8 to TRBJ2-7; weak D call: TRBD2 (5 bases). CDR3 length: 14 residues. The germline CDR1 and CDR2 sequences are SGHVS and FQNEAQ. Trimming took off 5 bases at V and 2 bases at J, with 13 bases between the two ends. CDR3 sequence: CASSRTGVTYEQYV. CDR3 DNA sequence: TGTGCCAGCAGCCGGACCGGGGTGACCTACGAGCAGTACGTC.

This clonotype was seen many times. The J gene is TRBJ2-3, the V gene TRBV20-1, with D uncertain. V was cut by 8 bases and J by 0 bases, with 12 bases left in between. The CDR3 length is 13 residues. Germline CDR1 is DFQATT and CDR2 is SNEGSKA (reference sequence). CDR3 amino acids: CSPRVPSTDTQYF. DNA for the CDR3: TGCAGTCCCCGGGTACCGAGCACAGATACGCAGTATTTT.

This clonotype was recorded many times. The chain is built from TRBV4-1 and TRBJ1-1; D gene ambiguous. V dropped 0 bases and J dropped 1 base, with 9 bases sitting between them. CDR1 and CDR2 (germline): MGHRA, YSYEKL. This CDR3 has 15 amino acids. CDR3 sequence (DNA): TGCGCCAGCAGCCAAGATGGGTCATGGAACACTGAAGCTTTCTTT. This sequence encodes CASSQDGSWNTEAFF.

The V gene is TRBV5-1, the J gene TRBJ2-3; 7 nucleotides agree with TRBD1. CDR1 SGHRS and CDR2 YFSETQ come from the germline V gene. V was pared by 4 bases and J by 2 bases, with 4 bases of the junction left unmatched. This CDR3 is 14 amino acids long. CDR3 residues: CASSGQAPTDTQYF. DNA of the CDR3: TGCGCCAGCAGCGGACAGGCCCCCACAGATACGCAGTATTTT.

The rearrangement links TRBV5-6 to TRBJ1-1; 8 positions agree with TRBD1. This CDR3 is 16 amino acids long. Germline V CDR1 and CDR2: SGHDT, YYEEEE. V trimming: 2 bases; J trimming: 4 bases; junction bases outside the gene matches: 10. This CDR3 is CASSLHKTGESTEAFF. CDR3 DNA sequence: TGTGCCAGCAGCTTACATAAGACAGGGGAAAGCACTGAAGCTTTCTTT.

This clonotype was observed many times. The chain joins TRBV18 to TRBJ2-7; 11 nucleotides agree with TRBD2. The CDR3 totals 16 residues. V lost 3 bases, J lost 7 bases, and 11 bases stayed unmatched. Germline loops: CDR1 KGHSH, CDR2 LQKENI. CDR3 sequence (DNA): TGTGCCAGCTCACCTGACTTTAGCGGGGGGGCAGGAGAGCAGTACTTC. It encodes CASSPDFSGGAGEQYF.

This clonotype occurred many times. J is TRBJ2-4 and V is TRBV4-3; D might be TRBD1 (6 bases). There are 14 residues in the CDR3. The ends were cut back, 4 bases at V and 8 bases at J, with 15 bases in the middle. Per the germline V gene, CDR1 is LGHNA and CDR2 is YSLEER. The CDR3 DNA reads as TGCGCCAGCAGCCCCGGGACAAGCACGGACATTCAGTACTTC. It specifies CASSPGTSTDIQYF.

This clonotype showed up just a few times. V gene TRBV7-6 combines with J gene TRBJ2-4; 10 bases are shared with TRBD2. V was pared by 7 bases and J by 0 bases, with 15 bases of the junction left unmatched. Germline assignment: CDR1 SGHVS and CDR2 FNYEAQ. The CDR3 extends over 19 amino acids. The CDR3, as DNA: TGTGCCAGCATCAAAGCCCGGACTAGCGGTGGGGGAGCCAAAAACATTCAGTACTTC. This gives the protein CASIKARTSGGGAKNIQYF.

This clonotype appeared many times. This chain connects TRBV3-1 to TRBJ2-7; the match to TRBD1 covers 12 bases. The CDR3 consists of 15 residues. Germline CDR1 is LGHDT and CDR2 is YNNKEL (reference sequence). V shed 5 bases, J shed 6 bases, and the junction held 8 bases outside the gene matches. This chain's CDR3 is CASSLRDRGPFEQYF. The CDR3 DNA follows: TGTGCCAGCAGCTTACGGGACAGGGGGCCCTTCGAGCAGTACTTC.

The chain carries TRBV11-2 and TRBJ2-5; D assignment may be TRBD1 or TRBD2 (5 bases each). This CDR3 has 15 residues. V was trimmed by 1 base and J by 5 bases, leaving 14 bases between them. Looked up from germline, CDR1 is SGHAT and CDR2 is FQNNGV. The CDR3 coding sequence is TGTGCCAGCAGCTTAGTTCGGGGACCGGGTGAGACCCAGTACTTC. Amino acids: CASSLVRGPGETQYF.

This chain connects TRBV28 to TRBJ2-5, with 9 bases matching TRBD1. The CDR3 runs 15 residues. CDR1 is MDHEN and CDR2 is SYDVKM in the germline V gene. V shed 3 bases, J shed 0 bases, and the junction held 2 bases outside the gene matches. DNA for the CDR3: TGTGCCAGCAGTTTTACAGGGGGCCACCAAGAGACCCAGTACTTC. Translated: CASSFTGGHQETQYF.

This clonotype was seen repeatedly, ten times or more. The chain couples TRBV4-1 to TRBJ1-2; D gene ambiguous. With 3 bases removed from V and 7 bases from J, the gap between germline ends came to 9 bases. Germline-derived CDR1 and CDR2 are MGHRA and YSYEKL. The CDR3 is made up of 12 amino acids. The CDR3 DNA sequence: TGCGCCAGCAGCCAGATTGGTTTTGGCTACACCTTC. It specifies CASSQIGFGYTF.

The chain links TRBV20-1 to TRBJ1-1; TRBD1 might be the D (5 bases). The CDR3 has 15 amino acids. Deletions cut 6 bases from V and 0 bases from J, with 17 bases between. CDR1 and CDR2 (germline): DFQATT, SNEGSKA (reference sequence). CDR3 sequence reads: CSASEEGVMNTEAFF. In DNA form, the CDR3 reads TGCAGTGCCAGCGAAGAAGGGGTCATGAACACTGAAGCTTTCTTT.

In this sample, this clonotype turned up many times. V gene TRBV6-5 combines with J gene TRBJ1-5; unclear D gene. The CDR3 runs 13 residues. CDR1 and CDR2 (germline): MNHEY, SVGAGI. V was clipped by 5 bases and J by 11 bases, with 16 bases between them. This CDR3 is CASSPRGVWSQHF. CDR3 in DNA: TGTGCCAGCAGTCCCCGAGGAGTATGGTCCCAGCATTTT.

V usage is TRBV18 and J usage is TRBJ2-5; tentative D call: TRBD2 (5 bases). Trimming stripped 3 bases from V and 0 bases from J, with 8 bases between. Germline V gives CDR1 KGHSH, CDR2 LQKENI. CDR3 length equals 14 residues. CDR3 loop: CASSPYGDQETQYF. The DNA for the CDR3 is TGTGCCAGCTCACCCTACGGGGACCAAGAGACCCAGTACTTC.

The chain employs TRBV3-1 and TRBJ2-1; D is unresolved. The CDR3 is made up of 13 amino acids. The germline V gene encodes CDR1 LGHDT and CDR2 YNNKEL (reference sequence). V lost 1 base to trimming and J lost 10 bases, with 11 bases between them. CDR3 in amino acids: CASSQVPATEQFF. CDR3 DNA sequence: TGTGCCAGCAGCCAAGTTCCGGCGACCGAGCAGTTCTTC.

J is TRBJ2-2 and V is TRBV2; perhaps D is TRBD1 or TRBD2 (6 bases each). There are 18 residues in the CDR3. Germline loops: CDR1 SNHLY, CDR2 FYNNEI. V was pared by 7 bases and J by 6 bases, with 27 bases between. The CDR3 here is CASKGGPGWNGGSGELFF. The CDR3 DNA is TGTGCCAGCAAAGGGGGGCCGGGATGGAACGGAGGGTCCGGGGAGCTGTTTTTT. The full variable domain, rest sourced from reference TRBV2 and TRBJ2-2, is EPEVTQTPSHQVTQMGQEVILRCVPISNHLYFYWYRQILGQKVEFLVSFYNNEISEKSEIFDDQFSVERPDGSNFTLKIRSTKLEDSAMYFCASKGGPGWNGGSGELFFGEGSRLTVL.

There are many counts of this clonotype. The genes are TRBV20-1 and TRBJ1-1; D is unclear. V was cut by 5 bases and J by 8 bases, with 18 bases left in between. The germline gives CDR1 DFQATT, CDR2 SNEGSKA (reference sequence). The CDR3 has 13 amino acids. CDR3 region: CSAQYPSTGEAFF. The CDR3 bases are TGCAGTGCTCAATACCCTTCGACTGGAGAAGCTTTCTTT.

This clonotype was recorded a few times. V gene TRBV27 combines with J gene TRBJ1-6, with D perhaps matching TRBD1 (5 bases). The CDR3 is 12 amino acids. Germline CDR1 and CDR2: MNHEY and SMNVEV (reference sequence). Between the trimmed V and J ends, which lost 6 bases and 11 bases, there was a span of 11 bases. The CDR3 loop is CASSERGTPLHF. CDR3 nucleotide sequence: TGTGCCAGCAGCGAGCGGGGGACACCCCTCCACTTT.

This clonotype was counted ten times or more. This chain connects TRBV6-6 to TRBJ1-2; 8 bases map to TRBD1. The CDR3 runs 14 residues. V was clipped by 2 bases and J by 5 bases; unmatched bases: 4. Germline V gives CDR1 MNHNY, CDR2 SVGAGI (reference sequence). CDR3 sequence reads: CASSYGYRGYGYTF. The CDR3 region has the DNA TGTGCCAGCAGTTACGGATACAGGGGGTATGGCTACACCTTC.

The J gene is TRBJ1-5, the V gene TRBV7-2, with 8 bases matching TRBD1. J was trimmed by 0 bases and V by 5 bases; bases with no gene match: 6. The CDR3 length is 16 residues. Looked up from germline, CDR1 is SGHTA and CDR2 is FQGNSA. The CDR3 region is CASSLGQAFSNQPQHF. As DNA, the CDR3 is TGTGCCAGCAGCCTGGGACAGGCCTTTAGCAATCAGCCCCAGCATTTT.

This clonotype has a count of ten or more. The CDR3 coding sequence is TGTGCCAGCAGTTGGACGGGGTACGAGCAGTACGTC. Protein sequence: CASSWTGYEQYV. The chain links TRBV6-2 or TRBV6-3 to TRBJ2-7; the D gene is possibly TRBD2 (5 bases). Germline V gene sequence: CDR1 MNHEY, CDR2 SVGEGT. The ends were cut back, 4 bases at V and 4 bases at J, with 8 bases in the middle. This CDR3 has 12 residues.

This clonotype came up many times. The rearrangement joins TRBV6-6 to TRBJ1-5; D remains ambiguous. The CDR3 covers 17 residues. Germline V gene sequence: CDR1 MNHNY, CDR2 SVGAGI (reference sequence). The ends were cut back, 2 bases at V and 5 bases at J, with 19 bases in the middle. CDR3: CASSYPSGPPAYQPQHF. The DNA of the CDR3 is TGTGCCAGCAGTTACCCCTCTGGGCCTCCGGCTTATCAGCCCCAGCATTTT.

Ten or more counts support this clonotype. The chain employs TRBV5-1 and TRBJ2-2, with 8 nucleotides matching TRBD1. Germline-derived CDR1 and CDR2 are SGHRS and YFSETQ. CDR3 length: 14 amino acids. V lost 1 base, J lost 6 bases, and 2 bases stayed unmatched. The CDR3 region has the DNA TGCGCCAGCAGCTTGCAGGGGGCCTCCGGGGAGCTGTTTTTT. Its protein is CASSLQGASGELFF.